These 30 T cell receptor beta chains share one sample of origin, sequenced in a study of blood T cell repertoires in COVID-19. Assay: immunoSEQ multiplex PCR; the TCRdb copy retains only in-frame clones and omits some. The repertoire holds 20,000 to 25,000 clones, with 80% to 90% as singletons. The specimen was peripheral blood. The receptors derive from a woman in her sixties with active COVID-19.

The chain has TRBV9 and TRBJ1-1, with D perhaps TRBD1 (5 bases). CDR3 length equals 12 residues. Trimming shortened V by 6 bases and J by 6 bases, and 12 bases separated the two germline ends. Looked up from germline, CDR1 is SGDLS and CDR2 is YYNGEE. CDR3 sequence (DNA): TGTGCCAGCAACCTTGCGGGGCCTGAAGCTTTCTTT. It specifies CASNLAGPEAFF.

The V gene is TRBV2, the J gene TRBJ1-2; 7 bases are shared with TRBD1. This CDR3 has 13 amino acids. With V trimmed by 7 bases and J by 8 bases, 10 bases remained unmatched. Germline V lookup: CDR1 SNHLY, CDR2 FYNNEI. The CDR3 loop reads CASTFGQVSGYTF. CDR3 DNA: TGTGCCAGCACCTTCGGACAGGTCTCGGGCTACACCTTC. The variable domain in full, completed from reference TRBV2 and TRBJ1-2, reads EPEVTQTPSHQVTQMGQEVILRCVPISNHLYFYWYRQILGQKVEFLVSFYNNEISEKSEIFDDQFSVERPDGSNFTLKIRSTKLEDSAMYFCASTFGQVSGYTFGSGTRLTVV.

The rearrangement uses TRBV27 and TRBJ1-6; D is uncertain. Germline values: CDR1 MNHEY, CDR2 SMNVEV (reference sequence). V was pared by 4 bases and J by 0 bases, with 4 bases between. The CDR3 runs to 14 residues. CDR3 bases: TGTGCCAGCAGTTACGGCTCCTATAATTCACCCCTCCACTTT. It is translated as CASSYGSYNSPLHF.

CDR3 protein: CATRGSGLWGGYTF. Written as DNA, the CDR3 is TGTGCCACCAGGGGAAGTGGCTTATGGGGCGGCTACACCTTC. The chain is built from TRBV6-5 and TRBJ1-2; D is perhaps TRBD1 (6 bases). Per germline, CDR1 MNHEY and CDR2 SVGAGI. CDR3 length: 14 residues. Trimming removed 10 bases from V and 8 bases from J, with 23 bases in between.

The chain carries TRBV6-4 and TRBJ1-2; weak D call: TRBD1 (6 bases). The germline V gene has CDR1 MRHNA and CDR2 SNTAGT. This CDR3 spans 13 amino acids. Trimming took off 4 bases at V and 6 bases at J, with 12 bases between the two ends. DNA of the CDR3: TGTGCCAGCAGTGCTACAGGGTCGCATGGCTACACCTTC. Amino acids: CASSATGSHGYTF.

V gene TRBV19 combines with J gene TRBJ2-3, with D perhaps TRBD2 (7 bases). Germline CDR1 LNHDA, CDR2 SQIVND (reference sequence). The CDR3 runs to 13 residues. Trimming pared 9 bases from V and 1 base from J, leaving 11 bases between. CDR3 loop: CASREGGTDTQYF. The CDR3 DNA is TGTGCCAGCAGGGAGGGGGGCACAGATACGCAGTATTTT.

The chain is built from TRBV15 and TRBJ1-4; maybe TRBD1 (5 bases). V shed 0 bases and J shed 8 bases, with 13 bases lying between them. Germline loops: CDR1 LNHNV, CDR2 YYDKDF (reference sequence). The CDR3 is made up of 15 amino acids. CDR3 sequence: CATSRDRGFGEKLFF. The DNA for the CDR3 is TGTGCCACCAGCAGAGATCGGGGGTTTGGGGAAAAACTGTTTTTT.

The rearrangement joins TRBV5-5 to TRBJ2-5, with 7 bases aligning to TRBD2. Trimming removed 7 bases from V and 4 bases from J; junction bases left unmatched: 4. CDR1 and CDR2 from the germline V gene are SGHKS and YYEKEE (reference sequence). This CDR3 is built from 12 residues. The CDR3 loop is CASWVAGETQYF. The CDR3 DNA reads as TGTGCCAGCTGGGTAGCGGGAGAGACCCAGTACTTC.

This chain uses TRBV5-6 with TRBJ1-2; 8 bases agree with TRBD1. This CDR3 has 13 amino acids. Germline V CDR1 and CDR2: SGHDT, YYEEEE. Trimming cost V 3 bases and J 7 bases; bases outside gene matches: 5. The CDR3 reads CASSSDRAPGYTF. The CDR3 coding sequence is TGTGCCAGCAGCTCGGACAGGGCGCCTGGCTACACCTTC.

V is TRBV6-5 and J is TRBJ1-6, with unresolved D. Germline CDR1 reads MNHEY; CDR2 reads SVGAGI. With 6 bases removed from V and 10 bases from J, the gap between germline ends came to 19 bases. The CDR3 contains 15 residues. The CDR3 region has the DNA TGTGCCAGCAGCCCGCTAGGCCAGTATGGATCACCCCTCCACTTT. Translating it yields CASSPLGQYGSPLHF.

This chain uses TRBV5-1 with TRBJ1-6; D may be TRBD1 (5 bases). The CDR3 has 14 amino acids. The V and J ends lost 0 bases and 10 bases respectively, with 11 bases between them. From germline, CDR1 is SGHRS and CDR2 YFSETQ. The CDR3 sequence is CASSLEQGASPLHF. CDR3 nucleotides: TGCGCCAGCAGCTTGGAGCAGGGCGCATCACCCCTCCACTTT. The complete variable domain, with remaining parts taken from reference TRBV5-1 and TRBJ1-6, reads KAGVTQTPRYLIKTRGQQVTLSCSPISGHRSVSWYQQTPGQGLQFLFEYFSETQRNKGNFPGRFSGRQFSNSRSEMNVSTLELGDSALYLCASSLEQGASPLHFGNGTRLTVT.

The chain links TRBV24-1 to TRBJ1-2; no definite D call. Germline V CDR1 and CDR2: KGHDR, SFDVKD. The CDR3 loop spans 13 amino acids. V was shortened by 10 bases and J by 7 bases, with 18 bases between the two germline ends. Here the CDR3 reads CATSRGAEGGYTF. The CDR3 region has the DNA TGTGCCACATCCCGGGGAGCAGAAGGTGGCTACACCTTC.

The rearrangement joins TRBV27 to TRBJ1-3; D perhaps matches TRBD1 (6 bases). This CDR3 spans 15 amino acids. V was cut by 0 bases and J by 4 bases, with 10 bases left in between. Germline V gene sequence: CDR1 MNHEY, CDR2 SMNVEV (reference sequence). The CDR3 DNA follows: TGTGCCAGCAGTTTATCGGCACAGGGCGGAAACACCATATATTTT. Its translation is CASSLSAQGGNTIYF.

CDR3 DNA sequence: TGTGCCAGCAGCTTAGTAGTGTGGACAGGGGGCAGGACCGGGGAGCTGTTTTTT. It encodes CASSLVVWTGGRTGELFF. The V call is TRBV11-2, the J call TRBJ2-2; TRBD1 matches 11 bases. V gave up 1 base and J gave up 5 bases; unmatched junction bases: 9. This CDR3 comprises 18 residues. Per the germline V gene, CDR1 is SGHAT and CDR2 is FQNNGV.

This CDR3 is CSVSRGNTEAFF. The DNA of the CDR3 is TGCAGCGTCAGCAGGGGGAACACTGAAGCTTTCTTT. The V call is TRBV29-1, the J call TRBJ1-1, with TRBD1 as a possible D gene (6 bases). Germline V gene sequence: CDR1 SQVTM, CDR2 ANQGSEA. V was pared by 6 bases and J by 1 base, with 9 bases between. The CDR3 is made up of 12 amino acids. Drawing the rest from reference TRBV29-1 and TRBJ1-1, the complete variable domain is SAVISQKPSRDICQRGTSLTIQCQVDSQVTMMFWYRQQPGQSLTLIATANQGSEATYESGFVIDKFPISRPNLTFSTLTVSNMSPEDSSIYLCSVSRGNTEAFFGQGTRLTVV.

In its sample, this clone ranks as medium-sized. V usage is TRBV6-6 and J usage is TRBJ2-7; D is undetermined. Germline-derived CDR1 and CDR2 are MNHNY and SVGAGI (reference sequence). The V gene lost 5 bases and the J gene lost 3 bases, with 14 bases spanning the gap. This CDR3 has 14 amino acids. Here the CDR3 reads CASSPGDGGYEQYF. Written as DNA, the CDR3 is TGTGCCAGCAGTCCCGGTGATGGTGGCTACGAGCAGTACTTC.

This chain joins TRBV11-3 and TRBJ2-1; 7 nucleotides line up with TRBD1. V was clipped by 5 bases and J by 6 bases; unmatched bases: 7. Germline V lookup: CDR1 SGHNT, CDR2 YENEEA. There are 14 residues in the CDR3. In nucleotides, the CDR3 is TGTGCCAGCAGCGAAAGCAGACAGGGCAATGAGCAGTTCTTC. Its translation: CASSESRQGNEQFF. The full variable domain, with the rest looked up from reference TRBV11-3 and TRBJ2-1, is EAGVVQSPRYKIIEKKQPVAFWCNPISGHNTLYWYLQNLGQGPELLIRYENEEAVDDSQLPKDRFSAERLKGVDSTLKIQPAELGDSAVYLCASSESRQGNEQFFGPGTRLTVL.

The gene calls are TRBV5-5 and TRBJ1-5; no definite D call. The length of the CDR3 is 15 residues. Trimming stripped 1 base from V and 0 bases from J, with 8 bases between. Germline assignment: CDR1 SGHKS and CDR2 YYEKEE (reference sequence). Here the CDR3 reads CASSLMQNSNQPQHF. The CDR3 DNA reads TGTGCCAGCAGCTTGATGCAGAATAGCAATCAGCCCCAGCATTTT.

The V call is TRBV10-2, the J call TRBJ2-5, with D possibly being TRBD1 (5 bases). Trimming removed 3 bases from V and 5 bases from J, with 7 bases in between. The CDR3 contains 12 residues. The germline V gene has CDR1 WSHSY and CDR2 SAAADI. Here the CDR3 DNA reads TGCGCCAGCAGTGATTCAGGGGAGACCCAGTACTTC. This encodes CASSDSGETQYF.

The chain is built from TRBV9 and TRBJ2-5, with TRBD2 matching over 8 bases. Germline lookup yields CDR1 SGDLS and CDR2 YYNGEE. Unmatched junction bases numbered 2, after V lost 2 bases and J lost 5 bases. There are 13 residues in the CDR3. Here the CDR3 reads CASSVSGAETQYF. DNA of the CDR3: TGTGCCAGCAGCGTTAGCGGGGCGGAGACCCAGTACTTC. The full variable domain, in which reference TRBV9 and TRBJ2-5 provide the parts outside the CDR3, is DSGVTQTPKHLITATGQRVTLRCSPRSGDLSVYWYQQSLDQGLQFLIQYYNGEERAKGNILERFSAQQFPDLHSELNLSSLELGDSALYFCASSVSGAETQYFGPGTRLLVL.

J is TRBJ1-6 and V is TRBV6-5; perhaps TRBD1 as D (6 bases). The CDR3 loop spans 14 amino acids. Germline CDR1 MNHEY, CDR2 SVGAGI. Trimming left V 6 bases short and J 9 bases short, with 15 bases between. The CDR3 bases are TGTGCCAGCAGCCCCAGGGACATAGTTTCACCCCTCCACTTT. Translating it yields CASSPRDIVSPLHF.

In the case of this clone: A far larger clone is one base from this, pointing to a likely read error. The genes are TRBV5-4 and TRBJ2-2, with TRBD2 matching over 8 bases. This CDR3 spans 14 amino acids. Germline lookup yields CDR1 SGHNT and CDR2 YYREEE (reference sequence). The CDR3, as DNA: TGTCCCAGCACAAACGGGGGGGGTACCGGGGAGCTGTTTTTT. Protein sequence: CPSTNGGGTGELFF.

V usage is TRBV18 and J usage is TRBJ2-7; possibly TRBD1 for D (5 bases). The CDR3 spans 15 residues. The germline CDR1 and CDR2 sequences are KGHSH and LQKENI. V gave up 2 bases and J gave up 6 bases, with 17 bases separating them. The CDR3 region is CASSPIRTGLGEQYF. CDR3 nucleotide sequence: TGTGCCAGCTCACCAATTCGAACAGGCCTCGGCGAGCAGTACTTC. Variable domain in full (rest from reference TRBV18 and TRBJ2-7): NAGVMQNPRHLVRRRGQEARLRCSPMKGHSHVYWYRQLPEEGLKFMVYLQKENIIDESGMPKERFSAEFPKEGPSILRIQQVVRGDSAAYFCASSPIRTGLGEQYFGPGTRLTVT.

This sequence joins TRBV6-6 and TRBJ2-3, with D possibly being TRBD2 (5 bases). This CDR3 spans 12 amino acids. The V gene's germline CDR1 is MNHNY and CDR2 SVGAGI (reference sequence). V was pared by 4 bases and J by 6 bases, with 8 bases between. The CDR3 loop is CASSLTGDTQYF. CDR3 in DNA: TGTGCCAGCAGTTTAACGGGGGATACGCAGTATTTT.

This clone was seen just once. J is TRBJ1-2 and V is TRBV28, with 9 positions matching TRBD1. The CDR3 runs to 14 residues. Germline CDR1 is MDHEN and CDR2 is SYDVKM. V lost 7 bases to trimming and J lost 8 bases; unmatched junction nucleotides: 11. CDR3 in amino acids: CASTAAGTGYGYTF. The DNA of the CDR3 is TGTGCCAGCACCGCCGCCGGGACAGGGTACGGCTACACCTTC.

J is TRBJ2-2 and V is TRBV6-5, with TRBD1 identical over 7 bases. The CDR3 extends over 15 amino acids. V gave up 6 bases and J gave up 3 bases; unmatched junction bases: 7. Per the germline V gene, CDR1 is MNHEY and CDR2 is SVGAGI. In DNA, the CDR3 is TGTGCCAGCAGGAGACAGGGAATGGACACCGGGGAGCTGTTTTTT. This translates into CASRRQGMDTGELFF.

Relative to its sample, this clone is medium-sized (0.01 to 0.1%). The rearrangement joins TRBV4-2 to TRBJ2-3; the match to TRBD2 covers 10 bases. The germline gives CDR1 LGHNA, CDR2 YNFKEQ. This CDR3 is 17 amino acids long. J lost 4 bases, V lost 0 bases, and 7 bases had no gene match. The CDR3 sequence is CASSQDWGAGGADTQYF. CDR3 nucleotides: TGTGCCAGCAGCCAAGATTGGGGAGCGGGGGGGGCAGATACGCAGTATTTT.

The chain is built from TRBV11-2 and TRBJ2-3; 8 nucleotides agree with TRBD2. After removal of 2 bases from V and 0 bases from J, the junction contained 1 base not matched to a gene. The CDR3 length is 15 residues. Germline CDR1 SGHAT, CDR2 FQNNGV. The CDR3 coding sequence is TGTGCCAGCAGCTTACTAGCGGGTAGCACAGATACGCAGTATTTT. Translated: CASSLLAGSTDTQYF.

The chain employs TRBV11-2 and TRBJ2-5; 12 bases are shared with TRBD1. The J segment lost 4 bases and the V segment lost 5 bases, leaving 11 bases of the junction unmatched. The CDR3 length is 17 residues. Germline CDR1 and CDR2: SGHAT and FQNNGV. This chain's CDR3 is CASSLIGGTGGRETQYF. Here the CDR3 DNA reads TGTGCCAGCAGCCTAATAGGGGGGACAGGGGGCAGAGAGACCCAGTACTTC.

The V and J genes are TRBV10-3 and TRBJ1-1; no definite D call. CDR3 length: 8 amino acids. V was pared by 8 bases and J by 11 bases, with 6 bases between. Per germline, CDR1 ENHRY and CDR2 SYGVKD. The CDR3 DNA is TGTGCCATCGTCTATGCTTTCTTT. It is translated as CAIVYAFF.